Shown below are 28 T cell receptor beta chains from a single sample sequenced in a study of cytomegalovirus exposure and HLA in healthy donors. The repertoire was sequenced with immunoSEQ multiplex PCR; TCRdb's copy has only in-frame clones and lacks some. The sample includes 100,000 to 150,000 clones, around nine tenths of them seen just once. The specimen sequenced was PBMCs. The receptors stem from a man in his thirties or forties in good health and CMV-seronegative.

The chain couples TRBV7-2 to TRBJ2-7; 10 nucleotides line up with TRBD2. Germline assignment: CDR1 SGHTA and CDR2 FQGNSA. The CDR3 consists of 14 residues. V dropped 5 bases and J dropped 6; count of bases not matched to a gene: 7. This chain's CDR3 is CASSISGGVFEQYF. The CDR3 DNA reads TGTGCCAGCAGCATCAGCGGGGGGGTGTTCGAGCAGTACTTC.

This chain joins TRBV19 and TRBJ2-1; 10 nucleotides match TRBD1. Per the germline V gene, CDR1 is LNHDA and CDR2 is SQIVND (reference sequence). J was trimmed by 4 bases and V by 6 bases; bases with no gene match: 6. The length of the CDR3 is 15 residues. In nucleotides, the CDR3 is TGTGCCAGTAGGGACAGGGGGAGTCTATACAATGAGCAGTTCTTC. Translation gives CASRDRGSLYNEQFF.

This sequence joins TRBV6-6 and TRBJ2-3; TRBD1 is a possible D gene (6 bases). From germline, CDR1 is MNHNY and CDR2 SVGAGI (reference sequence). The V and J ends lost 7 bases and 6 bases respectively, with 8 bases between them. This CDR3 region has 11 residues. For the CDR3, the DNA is TGTGCCAGCAACGACAGGGATACGCAGTATTTT. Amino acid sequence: CASNDRDTQYF.

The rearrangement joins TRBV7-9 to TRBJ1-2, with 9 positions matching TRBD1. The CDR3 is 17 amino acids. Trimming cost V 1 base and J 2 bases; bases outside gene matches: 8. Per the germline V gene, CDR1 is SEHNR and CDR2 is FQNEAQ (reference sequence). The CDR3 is CASSLGRGQGWNYGYTF. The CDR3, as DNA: TGTGCCAGCAGCTTAGGCCGAGGACAGGGGTGGAACTATGGCTACACCTTC.

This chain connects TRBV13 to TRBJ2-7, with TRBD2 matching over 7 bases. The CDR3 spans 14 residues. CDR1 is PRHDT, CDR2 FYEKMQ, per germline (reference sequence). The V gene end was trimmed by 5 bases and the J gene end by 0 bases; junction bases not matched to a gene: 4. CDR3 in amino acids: CASSPGTISYEQYF. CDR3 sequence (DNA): TGTGCCAGCAGCCCCGGGACTATCTCCTACGAGCAGTACTTC.

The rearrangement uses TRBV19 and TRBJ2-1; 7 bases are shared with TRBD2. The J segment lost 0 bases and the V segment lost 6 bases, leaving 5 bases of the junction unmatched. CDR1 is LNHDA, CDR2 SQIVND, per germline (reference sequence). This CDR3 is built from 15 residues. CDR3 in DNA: TGTGCCAGTAGACCGCGGGGGAGCTCCTACAATGAGCAGTTCTTC. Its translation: CASRPRGSSYNEQFF.

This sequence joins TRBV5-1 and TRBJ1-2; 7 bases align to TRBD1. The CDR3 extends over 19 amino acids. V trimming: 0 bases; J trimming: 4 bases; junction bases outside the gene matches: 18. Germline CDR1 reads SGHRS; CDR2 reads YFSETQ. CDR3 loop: CASSLVPTGQPTSAYGYTF. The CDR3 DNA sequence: TGCGCCAGCAGCTTGGTGCCGACGGGACAGCCCACCTCAGCCTATGGCTACACCTTC.

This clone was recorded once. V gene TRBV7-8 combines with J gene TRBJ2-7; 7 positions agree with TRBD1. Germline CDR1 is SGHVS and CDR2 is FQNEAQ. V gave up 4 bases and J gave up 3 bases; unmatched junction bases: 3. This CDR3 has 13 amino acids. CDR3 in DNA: TGTGCCAGCAGCTCGGGACAGCGCTACGAGCAGTACTTC. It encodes CASSSGQRYEQYF. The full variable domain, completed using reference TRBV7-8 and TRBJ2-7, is GAGVSQSPRYKVAKRGQDVALRCDPISGHVSLFWYQQALGQGPEFLTYFQNEAQLDKSGLPSDRFFAERPEGSVSTLKIQRTQQEDSAVYLCASSSGQRYEQYFGPGTRLTVT.

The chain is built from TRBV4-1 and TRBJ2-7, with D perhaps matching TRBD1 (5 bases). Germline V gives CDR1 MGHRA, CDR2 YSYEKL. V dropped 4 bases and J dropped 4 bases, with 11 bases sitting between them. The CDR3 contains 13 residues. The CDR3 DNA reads TGCGCCAGCAGCCCAGCTCAGGGTTACGAGCAGTACTTC. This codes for CASSPAQGYEQYF.

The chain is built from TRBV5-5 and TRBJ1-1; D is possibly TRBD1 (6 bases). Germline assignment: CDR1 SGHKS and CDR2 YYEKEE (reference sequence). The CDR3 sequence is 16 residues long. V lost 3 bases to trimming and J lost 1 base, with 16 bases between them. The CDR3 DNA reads TGTGCCAGCAGCTGGGGTCAGGGGCTTGGGAACACTGAAGCTTTCTTT. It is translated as CASSWGQGLGNTEAFF. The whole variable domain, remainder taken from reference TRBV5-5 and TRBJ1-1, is DAGVTQSPTHLIKTRGQQVTLRCSPISGHKSVSWYQQVLGQGPQFIFQYYEKEERGRGNFPDRFSARQFPNYSSELNVNALLLGDSALYLCASSWGQGLGNTEAFFGQGTRLTVV.

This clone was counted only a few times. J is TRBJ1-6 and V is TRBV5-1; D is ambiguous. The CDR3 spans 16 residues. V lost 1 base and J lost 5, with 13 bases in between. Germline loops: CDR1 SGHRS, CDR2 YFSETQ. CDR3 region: CASSLNLGRHNSPLHF. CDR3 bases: TGCGCCAGCAGCTTGAATCTAGGGAGGCATAATTCACCCCTCCACTTT.

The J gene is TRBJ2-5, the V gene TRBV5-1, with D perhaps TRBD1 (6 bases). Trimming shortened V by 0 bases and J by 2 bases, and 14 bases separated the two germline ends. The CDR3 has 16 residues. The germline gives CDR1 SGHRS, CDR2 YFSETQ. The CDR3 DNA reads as TGCGCCAGCAGCTTGGGGTACAGGACAGTGCAAGAGACCCAGTACTTC. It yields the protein CASSLGYRTVQETQYF.

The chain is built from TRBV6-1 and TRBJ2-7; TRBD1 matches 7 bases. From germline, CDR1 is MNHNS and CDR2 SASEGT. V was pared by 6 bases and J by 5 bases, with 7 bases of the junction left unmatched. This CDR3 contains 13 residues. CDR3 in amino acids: CASRGTVLNEQYF. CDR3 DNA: TGTGCCAGCAGGGGGACAGTCTTAAACGAGCAGTACTTC.

In DNA form, the CDR3 reads TGCGCCAGCAGCGGGGACAGGGATCAAGAGACCCAGTACTTC. Translating it yields CASSGDRDQETQYF. The J gene is TRBJ2-5, the V gene TRBV23-1; 9 nucleotides agree with TRBD1. TRBV23-1 is an ORF, with its function uncertain. J gave up 2 bases and V 6 bases, and 4 bases lay outside the gene matches. This CDR3 is 14 amino acids long.

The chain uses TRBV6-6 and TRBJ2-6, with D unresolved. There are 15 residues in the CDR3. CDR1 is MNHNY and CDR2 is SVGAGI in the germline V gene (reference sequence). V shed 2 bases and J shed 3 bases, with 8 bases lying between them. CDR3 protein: CASSYELVGANVLTF. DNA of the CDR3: TGTGCCAGCAGTTACGAGTTAGTTGGGGCCAACGTCCTGACTTTC.

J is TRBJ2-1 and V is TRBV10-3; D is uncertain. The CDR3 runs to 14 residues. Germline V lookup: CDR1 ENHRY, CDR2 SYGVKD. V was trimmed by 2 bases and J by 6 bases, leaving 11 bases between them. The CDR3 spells CAISEPETGNEQFF. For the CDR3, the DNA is TGTGCCATCAGTGAGCCGGAGACGGGCAATGAGCAGTTCTTC.

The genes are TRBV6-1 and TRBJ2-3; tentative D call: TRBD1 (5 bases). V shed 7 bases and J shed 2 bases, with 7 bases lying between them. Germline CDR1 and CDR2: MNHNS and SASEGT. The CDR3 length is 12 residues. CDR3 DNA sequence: TGTGCCAGCACACAGGACACAGATACGCAGTATTTT. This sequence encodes CASTQDTDTQYF.

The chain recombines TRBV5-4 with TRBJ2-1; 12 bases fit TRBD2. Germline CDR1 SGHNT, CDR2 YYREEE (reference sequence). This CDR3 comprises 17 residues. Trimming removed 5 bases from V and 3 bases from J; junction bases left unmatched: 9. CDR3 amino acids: CASRRRTSGDFYNEQFF. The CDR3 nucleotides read TGTGCCAGCAGGAGGAGGACTAGCGGGGACTTCTACAATGAGCAGTTCTTC. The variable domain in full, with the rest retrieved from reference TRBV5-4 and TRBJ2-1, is ETGVTQSPTHLIKTRGQQVTLRCSSQSGHNTVSWYQQALGQGPQFIFQYYREEENGRGNFPPRFSGLQFPNYSSELNVNALELDDSALYLCASRRRTSGDFYNEQFFGPGTRLTVL.

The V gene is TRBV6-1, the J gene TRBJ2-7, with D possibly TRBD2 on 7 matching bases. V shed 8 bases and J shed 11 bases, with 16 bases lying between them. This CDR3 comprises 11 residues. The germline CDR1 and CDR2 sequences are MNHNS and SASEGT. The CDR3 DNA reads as TGTGCCAGCCTCGAGGGGGGGGTAGAGTACTTC. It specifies CASLEGGVEYF.

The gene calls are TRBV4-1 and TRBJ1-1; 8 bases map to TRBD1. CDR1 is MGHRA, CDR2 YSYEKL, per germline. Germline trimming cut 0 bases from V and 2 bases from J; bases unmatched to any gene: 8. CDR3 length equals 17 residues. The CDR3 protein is CASSQEGAGGKNTEAFF. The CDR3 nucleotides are TGCGCCAGCAGCCAAGAGGGGGCAGGGGGCAAAAACACTGAAGCTTTCTTT.

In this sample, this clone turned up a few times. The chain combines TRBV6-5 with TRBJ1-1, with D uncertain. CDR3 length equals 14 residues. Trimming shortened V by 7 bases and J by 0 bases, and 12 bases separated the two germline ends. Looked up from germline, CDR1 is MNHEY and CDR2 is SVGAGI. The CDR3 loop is CASINGRMNTEAFF. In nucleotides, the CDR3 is TGTGCCAGCATCAACGGGAGGATGAACACTGAAGCTTTCTTT.

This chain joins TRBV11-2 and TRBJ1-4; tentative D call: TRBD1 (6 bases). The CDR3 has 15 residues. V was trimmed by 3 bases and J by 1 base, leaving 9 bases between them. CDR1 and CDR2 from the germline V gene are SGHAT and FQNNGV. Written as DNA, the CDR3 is TGTGCCAGCAGCTTCCCACAGGGAACTAATGAAAAACTGTTTTTT. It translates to CASSFPQGTNEKLFF.

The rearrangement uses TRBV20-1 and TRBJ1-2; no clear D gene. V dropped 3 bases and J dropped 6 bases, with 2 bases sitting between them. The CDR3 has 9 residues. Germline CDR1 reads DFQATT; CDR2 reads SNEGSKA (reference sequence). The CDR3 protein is CSASNGYTF. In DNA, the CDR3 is TGCAGTGCTAGCAATGGCTACACCTTC.

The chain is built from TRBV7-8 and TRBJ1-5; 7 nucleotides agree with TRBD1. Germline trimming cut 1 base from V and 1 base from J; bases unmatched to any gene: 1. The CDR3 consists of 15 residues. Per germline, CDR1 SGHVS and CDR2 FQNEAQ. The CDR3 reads CASSLVDRSNQPQHF. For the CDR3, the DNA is TGTGCCAGCAGCTTAGTGGACAGGAGCAATCAGCCCCAGCATTTT.

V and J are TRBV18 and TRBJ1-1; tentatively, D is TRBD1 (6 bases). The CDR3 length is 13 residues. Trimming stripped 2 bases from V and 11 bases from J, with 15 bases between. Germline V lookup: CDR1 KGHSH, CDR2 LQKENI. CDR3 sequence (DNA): TGTGCCAGCTCACCAATGAGGACAGCTAGTGCTTTCTTT. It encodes CASSPMRTASAFF. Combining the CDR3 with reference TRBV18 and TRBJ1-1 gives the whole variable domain NAGVMQNPRHLVRRRGQEARLRCSPMKGHSHVYWYRQLPEEGLKFMVYLQKENIIDESGMPKERFSAEFPKEGPSILRIQQVVRGDSAAYFCASSPMRTASAFFGQGTRLTVV.

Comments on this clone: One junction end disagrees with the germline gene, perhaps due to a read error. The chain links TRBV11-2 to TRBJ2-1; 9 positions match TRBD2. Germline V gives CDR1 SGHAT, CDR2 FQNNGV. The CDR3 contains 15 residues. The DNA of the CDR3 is TGTGCCAGCAGCCGAGCGGGGGGCTCCAACAATGAGCAGTTCTTC. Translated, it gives CASSRAGGSNNEQFF.

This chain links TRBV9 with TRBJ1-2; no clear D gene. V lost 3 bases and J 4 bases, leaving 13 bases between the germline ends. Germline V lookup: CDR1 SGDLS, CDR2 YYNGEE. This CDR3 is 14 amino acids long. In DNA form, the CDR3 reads TGTGCCAGCAGCGCTTCGACGGGAGCCTATGGCTACACCTTC. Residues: CASSASTGAYGYTF.

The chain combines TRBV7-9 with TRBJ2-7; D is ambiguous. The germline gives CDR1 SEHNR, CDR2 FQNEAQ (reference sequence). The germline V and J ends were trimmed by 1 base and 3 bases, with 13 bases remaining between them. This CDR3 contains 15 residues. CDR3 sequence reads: CASSLGSPGGYEQYF. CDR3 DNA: TGTGCCAGCAGCTTAGGTTCTCCTGGCGGCTACGAGCAGTACTTC.